Listed below are T cell receptor beta chains from one sample, sequenced in a study of T-cell memory formation after mild COVID-19. TCRdb itself ran the 5' RACE reads through MiXCR, one entry per CDR3 protein. The sample lists roughly 300,000 distinct CDR3 sequences, approximately 7.6% seen once, with approximately 22% in the top ten. Sequenced sample: PBMCs or a T cell subset sorted from them (not recorded which). The receptors originated from a man between 18 and 35 years old who had mild COVID-19 (a few samples of this study predate the infection). Cell type and time point are not known. The CDR3 runs from the conserved cysteine through the conserved F or W. A D gene is named only where the DNA matches it firmly. Clone size is stated in some rows and not others, as once, few, many or a class when expanded.

D	J	V	size	length	CDR3	DNA
TRBD1	TRBJ1-1	TRBV5-6	many	15	CASSFTGAMNTEAFF	TGTGCCAGCAGCTTTACAGGGGCTATGAACACTGAAGCTTTCTTT
TRBD1	TRBJ2-1	TRBV5-1	many	15	CASSGRQGVSNEQFF	TGCGCCAGCAGCGGGCGGCAGGGGGTTTCCAATGAGCAGTTCTTC
NA	TRBJ2-1	TRBV12-3/TRBV12-4	many	16	CASSLRDRSSYNEQFF	TGTGCCAGCAGTTTAAGAGACAGGAGCTCCTACAATGAGCAGTTCTTC
NA	TRBJ1-3	TRBV18	NA	16	CASSPNWGYSGNTIYF	TGTGCCAGCTCACCCAACTGGGGCTACTCTGGAAACACCATATATTTT
TRBD1	TRBJ1-5	TRBV5-5	few	15	CASSNRQGWDQPQHF	TGTGCCAGCAGTAATCGACAGGGATGGGATCAGCCCCAGCATTTT
NA	TRBJ1-2	TRBV6-5	NA	14	CASSVNRALYGYTF	TGTGCCAGCAGTGTAAACAGGGCTCTCTATGGCTACACCTTC
NA	TRBJ1-1	TRBV5-1	NA	17	CASSLVGLLRGDTEAFF	TGCGCCAGCAGCTTGGTTGGCCTCCTTCGAGGGGACACTGAAGCTTTCTTT
TRBD1	TRBJ2-3	TRBV29-1	few	13	CSVVGTGVATQYF	TGCAGCGTTGTGGGGACAGGGGTTGCTACGCAGTATTTT
NA	TRBJ2-5	TRBV20-1	few	13	CSSPGRGQETQYF	TGCAGTTCTCCGGGGAGAGGCCAAGAGACCCAGTACTTC
NA	TRBJ2-3	TRBV7-9	NA	14	CASSFGQGRDTQYF	TGTGCCAGCAGCTTCGGGCAGGGAAGAGATACGCAGTATTTT
NA	TRBJ1-1	TRBV12-3/TRBV12-4	many	12	CASSLLWDEAFF	TGTGCCAGCAGTTTATTATGGGATGAAGCTTTCTTT
NA	TRBJ2-1	TRBV7-8	few	15	CASSLDHGDYNEQFF	TGTGCCAGCAGCTTAGACCACGGTGACTACAATGAGCAGTTCTTC
NA	TRBJ1-2	TRBV24-1	NA	11	CATSGGYGYTF	TGTGCCACCAGTGGGGGTTATGGCTACACCTTC
NA	TRBJ2-3	TRBV10-2	NA	12	CASSERGHTQYF	TGCGCCAGCAGTGAGAGGGGACATACGCAGTATTTT
TRBD2	TRBJ2-3	TRBV29-1	many	14	CSVDIGGLTDTQYF	TGCAGCGTTGATATCGGGGGGTTAACGGATACGCAGTATTTT
TRBD1	TRBJ2-7	TRBV7-9	many	13	CASSLIQGYEQYF	TGTGCCAGCAGCTTAATACAGGGGTACGAGCAGTACTTC
NA	TRBJ2-7	TRBV30	NA	13	CAWRFGPAYEQYF	TGTGCCTGGAGGTTTGGCCCGGCCTACGAGCAGTACTTC
TRBD2	TRBJ2-1	TRBV7-3	NA	17	CASSRGPASGGYNEQFF	TGTGCCAGCAGCCGGGGGCCCGCTAGCGGGGGTTACAATGAGCAGTTCTTC
NA	TRBJ1-4	TRBV5-1	NA	14	CASSLDSGDEKLFF	TGCGCCAGCAGCCTTGACAGTGGGGATGAAAAACTGTTTTTT
NA	TRBJ2-7	TRBV7-7	few	14	CASSPDGRFYEQYF	TGTGCCAGCAGCCCGGACGGAAGGTTTTACGAGCAGTACTTC
TRBD1	TRBJ1-2	TRBV3-1	NA	15	CASSQERQGFHGYTF	TGTGCCAGCAGCCAAGAGCGACAGGGGTTTCATGGCTACACCTTC
TRBD2	TRBJ2-1	TRBV6-2/TRBV6-3	many	14	CASSTSGGGNEQFF	TGTGCCAGCAGTACTAGCGGGGGAGGCAATGAGCAGTTCTTC